This paragraph covers one TCR beta chain sequence. The V gene end was trimmed by 6 bases and the J gene end by 4 bases; junction bases not matched to a gene: 7. The CDR3 is 14 residues long. The germline V gene has CDR1 MDHEN and CDR2 SYDVKM. The data stem from a study of T-cell memory formation after mild COVID-19. TCRdb passed the 5' RACE reads through MiXCR, listing each CDR3 protein once. The sample holds more than 300,000 distinct CDR3 sequences, around an eighth seen once. The rearrangement uses TRBV28 and TRBJ1-2, with 8 nucleotides matching TRBD1. This clonotype originated in a man between 18 and 29 years old who had mild COVID-19 (a few samples of this study predate the infection). Cell type and time point are not known. The specimen was PBMCs or a T cell subset sorted from them (not recorded which). CDR3 protein: CASRRPDRAYGYTF. The CDR3 DNA is TGTGCCAGCAGGCGGCCGGACAGGGCCTATGGCTACACCTTC.